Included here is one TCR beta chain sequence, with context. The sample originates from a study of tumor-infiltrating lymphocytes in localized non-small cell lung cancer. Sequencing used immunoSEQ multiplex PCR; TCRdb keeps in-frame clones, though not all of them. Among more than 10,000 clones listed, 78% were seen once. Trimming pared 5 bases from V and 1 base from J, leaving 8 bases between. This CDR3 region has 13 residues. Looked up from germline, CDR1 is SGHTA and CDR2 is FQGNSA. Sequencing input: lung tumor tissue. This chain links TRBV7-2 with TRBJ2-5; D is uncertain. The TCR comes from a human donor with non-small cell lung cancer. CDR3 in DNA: TGTGCCAGCAGCCAGGAGATCCAAGAGACCCAGTACTTC. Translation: CASSQEIQETQYF. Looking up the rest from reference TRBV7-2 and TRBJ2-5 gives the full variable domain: GAGVSQSPSNKVTEKGKDVELRCDPISGHTALYWYRQSLGQGLEFLIYFQGNSAPDKSGLPSDRFSAERTGGSVSTLTIQRTQQEDSAVYLCASSQEIQETQYFGPGTRLLVL.